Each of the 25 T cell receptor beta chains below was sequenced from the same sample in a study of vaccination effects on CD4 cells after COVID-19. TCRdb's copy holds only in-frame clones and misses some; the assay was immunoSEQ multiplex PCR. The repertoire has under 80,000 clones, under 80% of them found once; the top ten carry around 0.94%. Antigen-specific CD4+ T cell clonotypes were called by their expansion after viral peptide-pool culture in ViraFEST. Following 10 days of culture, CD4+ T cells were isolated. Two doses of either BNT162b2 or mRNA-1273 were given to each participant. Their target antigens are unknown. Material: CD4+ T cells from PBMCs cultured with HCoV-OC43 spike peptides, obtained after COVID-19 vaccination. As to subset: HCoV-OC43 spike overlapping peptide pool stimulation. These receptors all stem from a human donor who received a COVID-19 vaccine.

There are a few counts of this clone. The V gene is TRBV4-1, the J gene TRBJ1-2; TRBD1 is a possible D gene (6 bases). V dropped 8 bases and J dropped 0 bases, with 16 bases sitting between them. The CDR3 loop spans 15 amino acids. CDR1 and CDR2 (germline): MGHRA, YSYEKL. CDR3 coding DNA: TGCGCCAGCGCCTGGACAGAGCAGACTAACTATGGCTACACCTTC. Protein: CASAWTEQTNYGYTF.

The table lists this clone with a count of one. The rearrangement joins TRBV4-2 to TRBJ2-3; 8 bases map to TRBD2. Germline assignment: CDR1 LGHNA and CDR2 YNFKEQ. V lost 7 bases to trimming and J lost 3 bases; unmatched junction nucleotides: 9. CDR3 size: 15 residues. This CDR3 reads CASTNPGGGTDTQYF. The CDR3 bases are TGTGCCAGCACCAACCCTGGCGGGGGGACAGATACGCAGTATTTT.

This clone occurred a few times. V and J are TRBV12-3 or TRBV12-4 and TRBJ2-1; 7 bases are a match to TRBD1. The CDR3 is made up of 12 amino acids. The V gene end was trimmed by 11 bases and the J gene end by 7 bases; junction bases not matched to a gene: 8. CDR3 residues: CASGTAYNEQFF. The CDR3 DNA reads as TGTGCCTCCGGGACAGCTTATAATGAGCAGTTCTTC.

As DNA, the CDR3 is TGCGCCAGCAGAAGAGCGCTCCAAGAGACCCAGTACTTC. This translates into CASRRALQETQYF. The rearrangement links TRBV4-1 to TRBJ2-5; no clear D. V lost 6 bases and J lost 1, with 9 bases in between. This CDR3 comprises 13 residues. Germline assignment: CDR1 MGHRA and CDR2 YSYEKL.

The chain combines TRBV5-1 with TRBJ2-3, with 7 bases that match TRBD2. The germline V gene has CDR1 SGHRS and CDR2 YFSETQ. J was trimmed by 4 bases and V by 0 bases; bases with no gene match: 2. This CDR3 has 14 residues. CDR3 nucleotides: TGCGCCAGCAGCTTGGGGGCGGGGGCAGATACGCAGTATTTT. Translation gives CASSLGAGADTQYF.

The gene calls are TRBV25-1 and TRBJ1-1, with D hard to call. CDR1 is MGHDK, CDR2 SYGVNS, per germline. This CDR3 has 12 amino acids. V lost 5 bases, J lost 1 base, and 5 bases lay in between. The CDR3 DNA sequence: TGTGCCAGCAGTCCGGGGAACACTGAAGCTTTCTTT. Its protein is CASSPGNTEAFF.

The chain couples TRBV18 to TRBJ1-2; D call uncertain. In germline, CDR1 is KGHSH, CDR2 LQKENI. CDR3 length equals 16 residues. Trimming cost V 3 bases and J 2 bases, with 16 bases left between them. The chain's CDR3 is CASSPSVAQGNYGYTF. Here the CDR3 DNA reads TGTGCCAGCTCACCGTCCGTTGCCCAAGGGAACTATGGCTACACCTTC.

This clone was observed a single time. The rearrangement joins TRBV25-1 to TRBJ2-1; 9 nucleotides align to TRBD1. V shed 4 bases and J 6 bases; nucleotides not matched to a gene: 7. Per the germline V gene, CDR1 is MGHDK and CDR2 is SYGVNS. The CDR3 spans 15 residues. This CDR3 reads CASSVQGARSNEQFF. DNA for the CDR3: TGTGCCAGCAGTGTACAGGGGGCGCGTAGCAATGAGCAGTTCTTC.

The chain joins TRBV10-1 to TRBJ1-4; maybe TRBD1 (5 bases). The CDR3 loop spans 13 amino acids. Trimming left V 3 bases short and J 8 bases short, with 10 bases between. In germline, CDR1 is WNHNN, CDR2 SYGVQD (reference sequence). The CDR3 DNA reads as TGCGCCAGCAGTGATGGGACTGGGGAAAAACTGTTTTTT. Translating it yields CASSDGTGEKLFF.

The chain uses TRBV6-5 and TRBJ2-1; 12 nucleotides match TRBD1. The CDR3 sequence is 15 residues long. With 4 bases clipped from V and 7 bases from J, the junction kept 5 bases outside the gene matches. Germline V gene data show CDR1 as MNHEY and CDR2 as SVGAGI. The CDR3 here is CASSSGQGAQNEQFF. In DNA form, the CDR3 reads TGTGCCAGCAGTTCGGGACAGGGGGCGCAAAATGAGCAGTTCTTC.

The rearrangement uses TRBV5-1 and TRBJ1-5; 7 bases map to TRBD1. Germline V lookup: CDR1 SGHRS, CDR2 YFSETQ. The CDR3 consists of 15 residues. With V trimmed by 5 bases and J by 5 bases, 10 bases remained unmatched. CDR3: CASRPTGTEDQPQHF. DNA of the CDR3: TGCGCCAGCAGACCGACCGGGACAGAGGATCAGCCCCAGCATTTT.

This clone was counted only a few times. The DNA for the CDR3 is TGTGCCAGCATTCTCAGGGGGGACACCGGGGAGCTGTTTTTT. Protein sequence: CASILRGDTGELFF. J is TRBJ2-2 and V is TRBV27; maybe TRBD1 (7 bases). Trimming removed 7 bases from V and 3 bases from J, with 12 bases in between. CDR3 length: 14 amino acids. Germline CDR1 MNHEY, CDR2 SMNVEV (reference sequence).

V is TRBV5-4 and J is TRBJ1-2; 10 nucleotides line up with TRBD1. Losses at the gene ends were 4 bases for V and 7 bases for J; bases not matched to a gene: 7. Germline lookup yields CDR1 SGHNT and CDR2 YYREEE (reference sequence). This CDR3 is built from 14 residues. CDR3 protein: CASSPGQGLTGYTF. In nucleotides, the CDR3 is TGTGCCAGCAGCCCGGGACAGGGGTTAACTGGCTACACCTTC.

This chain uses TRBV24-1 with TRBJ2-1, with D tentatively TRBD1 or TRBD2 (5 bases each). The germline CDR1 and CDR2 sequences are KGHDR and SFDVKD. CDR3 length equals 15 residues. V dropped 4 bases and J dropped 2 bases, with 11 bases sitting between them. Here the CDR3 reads CATSEGRGAYNEQFF. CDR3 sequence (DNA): TGTGCCACCAGTGAGGGCCGGGGCGCCTACAATGAGCAGTTCTTC.

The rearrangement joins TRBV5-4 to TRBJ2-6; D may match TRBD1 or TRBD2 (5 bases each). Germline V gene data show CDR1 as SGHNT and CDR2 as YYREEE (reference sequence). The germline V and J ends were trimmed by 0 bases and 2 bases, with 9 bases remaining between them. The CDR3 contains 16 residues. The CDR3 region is CASSLAGAAGANVLTF. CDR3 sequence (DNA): TGTGCCAGCAGCTTGGCCGGGGCAGCTGGGGCCAACGTCCTGACTTTC.

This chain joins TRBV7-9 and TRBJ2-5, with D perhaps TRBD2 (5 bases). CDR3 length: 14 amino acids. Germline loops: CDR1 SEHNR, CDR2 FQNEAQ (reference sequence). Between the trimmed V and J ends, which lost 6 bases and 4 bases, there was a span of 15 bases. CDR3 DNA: TGTGCCAGCAGATTTGGATCCGGAGGAGAGACCCAGTACTTC. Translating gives CASRFGSGGETQYF.

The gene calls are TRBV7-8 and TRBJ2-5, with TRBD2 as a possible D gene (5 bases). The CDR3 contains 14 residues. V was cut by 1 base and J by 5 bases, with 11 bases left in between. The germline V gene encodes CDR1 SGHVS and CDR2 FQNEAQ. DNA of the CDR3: TGTGCCAGCAGCTTAGGGACTTTTGGGGAGACCCAGTACTTC. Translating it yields CASSLGTFGETQYF.

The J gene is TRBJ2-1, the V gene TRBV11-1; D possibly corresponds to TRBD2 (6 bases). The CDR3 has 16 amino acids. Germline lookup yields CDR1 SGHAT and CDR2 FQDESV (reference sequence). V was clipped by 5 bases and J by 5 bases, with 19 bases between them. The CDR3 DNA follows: TGTGCCAGCAGCGGCGCTCGCCACGGACTAAACAATGAGCAGTTCTTC. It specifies CASSGARHGLNNEQFF.

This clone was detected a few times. In DNA, the CDR3 is TGTGCCATCAGCGAATTCAGGGACAGAGGGCCCTATGGCTACACCTTC. Translating gives CAISEFRDRGPYGYTF. This chain uses TRBV10-3 with TRBJ1-2, with 7 bases matching TRBD1. The CDR3 contains 16 residues. Germline-derived CDR1 and CDR2 are ENHRY and SYGVKD. With 6 bases clipped from V and 4 bases from J, the junction kept 14 bases outside the gene matches.

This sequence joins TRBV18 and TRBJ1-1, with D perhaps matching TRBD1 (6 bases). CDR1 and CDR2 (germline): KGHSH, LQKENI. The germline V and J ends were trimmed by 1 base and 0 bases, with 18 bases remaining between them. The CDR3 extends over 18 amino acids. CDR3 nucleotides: TGTGCCAGCTCACCACGGCAGGGGACCCGGTCCCTGAACACTGAAGCTTTCTTT. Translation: CASSPRQGTRSLNTEAFF.

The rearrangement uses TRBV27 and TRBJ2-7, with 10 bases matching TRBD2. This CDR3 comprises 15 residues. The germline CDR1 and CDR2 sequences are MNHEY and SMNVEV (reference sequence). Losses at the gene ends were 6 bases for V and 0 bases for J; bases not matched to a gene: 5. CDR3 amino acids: CASRRIAGGSYEQYV. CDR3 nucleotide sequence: TGTGCCAGCAGGCGGATAGCGGGAGGCTCCTACGAGCAGTACGTC.

Written as DNA, the CDR3 is TGTGCCTGGGTCGATAACTCTGGGGCCAACGTCCTGACTTTC. Protein product: CAWVDNSGANVLTF. The chain couples TRBV30 to TRBJ2-6; D is unclear. Trimming cost V 5 bases and J 0 bases, with 8 bases left between them. The CDR3 is 14 residues long. The germline V gene has CDR1 GTSNPN and CDR2 SVGIG (reference sequence).

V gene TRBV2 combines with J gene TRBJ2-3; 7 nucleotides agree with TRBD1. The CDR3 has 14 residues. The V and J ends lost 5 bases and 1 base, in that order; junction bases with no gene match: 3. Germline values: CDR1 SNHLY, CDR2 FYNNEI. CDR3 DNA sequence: TGTGCCAGCAGTAAAGACAGGGGCACAGATACGCAGTATTTT. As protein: CASSKDRGTDTQYF.

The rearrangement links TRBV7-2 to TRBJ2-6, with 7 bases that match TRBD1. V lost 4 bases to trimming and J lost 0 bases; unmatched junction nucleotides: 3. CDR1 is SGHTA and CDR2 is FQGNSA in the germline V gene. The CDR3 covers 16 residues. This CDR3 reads CASSSQGISGANVLTF. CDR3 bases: TGTGCCAGCAGCTCACAGGGGATCTCTGGGGCCAACGTCCTGACTTTC.

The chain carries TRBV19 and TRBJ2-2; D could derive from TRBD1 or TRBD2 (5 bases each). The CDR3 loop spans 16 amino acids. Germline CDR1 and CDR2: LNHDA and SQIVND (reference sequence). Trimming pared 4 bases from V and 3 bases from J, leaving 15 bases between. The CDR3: CASSSSGRIDTGELFF. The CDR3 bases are TGTGCCAGTAGTAGCTCGGGACGGATAGACACCGGGGAGCTGTTTTTT.